Below are 9 T cell receptor beta chains sequenced from a single sample in a study of shared clonotypes between healthy human individuals. The protocol was immunoSEQ multiplex PCR, while the TCRdb copy is restricted to in-frame clones and leaves out a portion. The sample has more than 550,000 clones, roughly 87% seen once. Source material: memory CD8+ T cells from PBMCs. Subset indicated: CD45RO+ cells pooled with CCR7-negative TemRA cells. These receptors were taken from a young man in good health. Some clones in this sample may be carry-over from other donors' samples.

The chain uses TRBV29-1 and TRBJ2-3, with no clear D. V was shortened by 5 bases and J by 0 bases, with 9 bases between the two germline ends. The CDR3 is 13 residues long. From germline, CDR1 is SQVTM and CDR2 ANQGSEA. CDR3 in amino acids: CSVLLTSTDTQYF. The CDR3 DNA sequence: TGCAGCGTTCTACTAACTAGCACAGATACGCAGTATTTT.

The genes are TRBV4-2 and TRBJ1-1; the match to TRBD1 covers 7 bases. After removal of 3 bases from V and 3 bases from J, the junction contained 7 bases not matched to a gene. CDR3 length: 15 residues. Germline lookup yields CDR1 LGHNA and CDR2 YNFKEQ. DNA of the CDR3: TGTGCCAGCAGCCACCTCACAGGGGAGGACACTGAAGCTTTCTTT. Translated, it gives CASSHLTGEDTEAFF.

CDR3 protein: CASSPGLDRSYEQYF. Here the CDR3 DNA reads TGTGCCAGCAGCCCGGGTTTAGATCGATCCTACGAGCAGTACTTC. The chain recombines TRBV11-2 with TRBJ2-7; the D is unclear. The CDR3 is made up of 15 amino acids. From germline, CDR1 is SGHAT and CDR2 FQNNGV. Trimming cost V 5 bases and J 1 base, with 15 bases left between them.

This clone was observed a single time. The V gene is TRBV5-4, the J gene TRBJ2-1; unclear D gene. The CDR3 consists of 14 residues. CDR1 SGHNT and CDR2 YYREEE come from the germline V gene (reference sequence). V lost 0 bases, J lost 10 bases, and 14 bases lay in between. In DNA, the CDR3 is TGTGCCAGCAGCTTGGGGGCGACTGGCCTAGAGCAGTTCTTC. It encodes CASSLGATGLEQFF.

The chain carries TRBV5-1 and TRBJ2-3, with D hard to call. V shed 1 base and J shed 0 bases, with 3 bases lying between them. CDR3 length equals 13 residues. Germline values: CDR1 SGHRS, CDR2 YFSETQ. CDR3 DNA: TGCGCCAGCAGCTTGTATAGCACAGATACGCAGTATTTT. This codes for CASSLYSTDTQYF. The full variable domain, in which reference TRBV5-1 and TRBJ2-3 provide the parts outside the CDR3, is KAGVTQTPRYLIKTRGQQVTLSCSPISGHRSVSWYQQTPGQGLQFLFEYFSETQRNKGNFPGRFSGRQFSNSRSEMNVSTLELGDSALYLCASSLYSTDTQYFGPGTRLTVL.

CDR3: CASSQDSWRSSTDTQYF. The CDR3 bases are TGCGCCAGCAGCCAAGATTCTTGGCGCTCTAGCACAGATACGCAGTATTTT. The V call is TRBV4-3, the J call TRBJ2-3; D is ambiguous. CDR1 and CDR2 (germline): LGHNA, YSLEER. V lost 0 bases, J lost 0 bases, and 13 bases lay in between. The CDR3 is made up of 17 amino acids.

The chain carries TRBV19 and TRBJ2-1; D gene unclear. Germline-derived CDR1 and CDR2 are LNHDA and SQIVND (reference sequence). This CDR3 comprises 14 residues. With 5 bases removed from V and 1 base from J, the gap between germline ends came to 9 bases. The CDR3 bases are TGTGCCAGTAGTGTGGTATTGTCCTACAATGAGCAGTTCTTC. Its translation: CASSVVLSYNEQFF.

The gene calls are TRBV27 and TRBJ1-4; D not resolved. Germline CDR1 reads MNHEY; CDR2 reads SMNVEV (reference sequence). The V and J ends lost 5 bases and 4 bases respectively, with 8 bases between them. CDR3 size: 13 residues. The CDR3 region has the DNA TGTGCCAGCAGTCCCCATAATAATGAAAAACTGTTTTTT. This sequence encodes CASSPHNNEKLFF.

The chain combines TRBV9 with TRBJ2-7; D not certain. CDR1 SGDLS and CDR2 YYNGEE come from the germline V gene. Trimming pared 4 bases from V and 2 bases from J, leaving 19 bases between. CDR3 length equals 16 residues. This chain's CDR3 is CASSPLLAALTYEQYF. The CDR3 DNA reads as TGTGCCAGCAGCCCCCTCTTAGCCGCGCTAACCTACGAGCAGTACTTC.